This entry lists 15 T cell receptor beta chains sequenced from one sample in a study of blood T cell repertoires in COVID-19 (TCRdb year 2020). The library was built by means of the immunoSEQ multiplex PCR assay. TCRdb limited this immuneACCESS table to in-frame rearrangements with V and J called. A share of clones is missing; checked studies link under half to unresolved V genes, and the rest is unexplained. The sample profile shows over 250,000 clones; 70% to 90% of them were found once. The ten largest clones add up to approximately 9.9% of the sample. Sequenced: peripheral blood. Receptors were obtained from a woman in her sixties or seventies with acute or convalescent COVID-19.

The chain uses TRBV7-8 and TRBJ1-3, with unresolved D. Per the germline V gene, CDR1 is SGHVS and CDR2 is FQNEAQ. V shed 4 bases and J shed 0 bases, with 16 bases lying between them. The CDR3 runs to 17 residues. The CDR3 DNA follows: TGTGCCAGCAGCTACTCGCCCCGGGGAAACTCTGGAAACACCATATATTTT. Its translation: CASSYSPRGNSGNTIYF.

V gene TRBV4-1 combines with J gene TRBJ2-5; D is possibly TRBD2 (5 bases). Germline CDR1 and CDR2: MGHRA and YSYEKL. This CDR3 is 13 amino acids long. Trimming took 4 bases from V and 5 from J, leaving 11 bases between them. The DNA for the CDR3 is TGCGCCAGCAGCCGCGGCTCGGGGGAGACCCAGTACTTC. This sequence encodes CASSRGSGETQYF.

This chain links TRBV5-6 with TRBJ1-2, with D maybe TRBD1 (6 bases). The CDR3 length is 15 residues. The germline V gene encodes CDR1 SGHDT and CDR2 YYEEEE. Trimming pared 0 bases from V and 8 bases from J, leaving 17 bases between. As DNA, the CDR3 is TGTGCCAGCAGCTTGGCCCAAAGGGTGCAGGGGGGCTACACCTTC. This encodes CASSLAQRVQGGYTF.

The chain combines TRBV15 with TRBJ1-4; 7 positions match TRBD1. With V trimmed by 3 bases and J by 11 bases, 6 bases remained unmatched. The V gene's germline CDR1 is LNHNV and CDR2 YYDKDF (reference sequence). This CDR3 is 13 amino acids long. In nucleotides, the CDR3 is TGTGCCACCAGCAGCGTCTCAGGGGGGAAACTGTTTTTT. Protein: CATSSVSGGKLFF. Using reference TRBV15 and TRBJ1-4 for the parts outside the CDR3, the full variable domain is DAMVIQNPRYQVTQFGKPVTLSCSQTLNHNVMYWYQQKSSQAPKLLFHYYDKDFNNEADTPDNFQSRRPNTSFCFLDIRSPGLGDTAMYLCATSSVSGGKLFFGSGTQLSVL.

The V call is TRBV2, the J call TRBJ2-2; TRBD2 aligns across 8 bases. CDR3 length: 15 residues. With V trimmed by 7 bases and J by 1 base, 5 bases remained unmatched. Germline V gives CDR1 SNHLY, CDR2 FYNNEI. The CDR3 region is CASTKAGVNTGELFF. For the CDR3, the DNA is TGTGCCAGCACCAAAGCGGGGGTGAACACCGGGGAGCTGTTTTTT.

The chain is built from TRBV4-1 and TRBJ2-2; D is possibly TRBD1 (8 bases). V dropped 4 bases and J dropped 1 base, with 19 bases sitting between them. Germline V lookup: CDR1 MGHRA, CDR2 YSYEKL. This CDR3 is 18 amino acids long. DNA of the CDR3: TGCGCCAGCAGCCCAGGGGGGCGGGGGACAGGGAACACCGGGGAGCTGTTTTTT. Translated: CASSPGGRGTGNTGELFF.

The genes are TRBV7-9 and TRBJ1-6; TRBD1 might be the D (6 bases). CDR1 is SEHNR, CDR2 FQNEAQ, per germline (reference sequence). The CDR3 covers 16 residues. The V end was cut by 5 bases, the J end by 10 bases, with 21 bases between. CDR3 protein: CASSGRSQGPGSPLHF. The CDR3 region has the DNA TGTGCCAGCAGCGGGCGATCACAGGGCCCGGGGTCACCCCTCCACTTT. Looking up the rest from reference TRBV7-9 and TRBJ1-6 gives the full variable domain: DTGVSQNPRHKITKRGQNVTFRCDPISEHNRLYWYRQTLGQGPEFLTYFQNEAQLEKSRLLSDRFSAERPKGSFSTLEIQRTEQGDSAMYLCASSGRSQGPGSPLHFGNGTRLTVT.

The chain links TRBV19 to TRBJ2-3, with TRBD1 matching 8 bases. Germline CDR1 is LNHDA and CDR2 is SQIVND (reference sequence). The V gene end was trimmed by 9 bases and the J gene end by 9 bases; junction bases not matched to a gene: 11. The CDR3 covers 13 residues. This CDR3 is CASTGTGRSTQYF. For the CDR3, the DNA is TGTGCCAGCACCGGGACAGGCCGTAGCACGCAGTATTTT.

The rearrangement uses TRBV7-9 and TRBJ1-1; D unclear. CDR1 and CDR2 from the germline V gene are SEHNR and FQNEAQ (reference sequence). The CDR3 length is 15 residues. V shed 5 bases and J shed 0 bases, with 13 bases lying between them. The CDR3, as DNA: TGTGCCAGCAGCCTCAGTGGAGGCCTGAACACTGAAGCTTTCTTT. Translation gives CASSLSGGLNTEAFF.

This clone was observed a handful of times. This chain uses TRBV5-1 with TRBJ1-2; D is ambiguous. The germline V gene encodes CDR1 SGHRS and CDR2 YFSETQ. Deletions cut 1 base from V and 6 bases from J, with 10 bases between. CDR3 length: 13 amino acids. The CDR3 loop is CASSLIRGNGYTF. In DNA, the CDR3 is TGCGCCAGCAGCTTGATCCGGGGTAATGGCTACACCTTC.

The CDR3 is CASRDRQGRSNEQYF. Here the CDR3 DNA reads TGTGCCAGCAGAGATCGACAGGGAAGGTCGAACGAGCAGTACTTC. The chain couples TRBV6-5 to TRBJ2-7; TRBD1 aligns across 7 bases. Germline V gene data show CDR1 as MNHEY and CDR2 as SVGAGI. The CDR3 spans 15 residues. The ends lost 6 bases at V and 5 bases at J; junction bases unmatched: 13.

The V call is TRBV7-8, the J call TRBJ2-5, with TRBD2 matching over 7 bases. After removal of 5 bases from V and 2 bases from J, the junction contained 2 bases not matched to a gene. The CDR3 consists of 13 residues. Germline V CDR1 and CDR2: SGHVS, FQNEAQ. CDR3 loop: CASSRLAQETQYF. The DNA of the CDR3 is TGTGCCAGCAGCCGACTAGCTCAAGAGACCCAGTACTTC.

J is TRBJ2-1 and V is TRBV6-5; TRBD1 might be the D (6 bases). The CDR3 sequence is 13 residues long. V lost 8 bases to trimming and J lost 2 bases, with 10 bases between them. CDR1 and CDR2 (germline): MNHEY, SVGAGI. The CDR3 nucleotides are TGTGCCAGCGCACAGGGTACCTACAATGAGCAGTTCTTC. Residues: CASAQGTYNEQFF.

The chain is built from TRBV19 and TRBJ1-4; D is uncertain. CDR1 and CDR2 from the germline V gene are LNHDA and SQIVND (reference sequence). Trimming cost V 6 bases and J 0 bases, with 14 bases left between them. This CDR3 contains 16 residues. The CDR3 spells CASSLISVATNEKLFF. The CDR3 region has the DNA TGTGCCAGTAGCCTTATCTCAGTTGCAACTAATGAAAAACTGTTTTTT. Based on the CDR3 plus reference TRBV19 and TRBJ1-4, the full variable domain is DGGITQSPKYLFRKEGQNVTLSCEQNLNHDAMYWYRQDPGQGLRLIYYSQIVNDFQKGDIAEGYSVSREKKESFPLTVTSAQKNPTAFYLCASSLISVATNEKLFFGSGTQLSVL.

This rearrangement joins TRBV5-1 to TRBJ1-1; no definite D call. Trimming cost V 6 bases and J 4 bases, with 13 bases left between them. The CDR3 is 13 residues long. CDR1 is SGHRS, CDR2 YFSETQ, per germline. Written as DNA, the CDR3 is TGCGCCAGCAAGGAGCAGTCGGGCACTGAAGCTTTCTTT. It is translated as CASKEQSGTEAFF.